The T cell receptor beta chain described here comes from a study of cytomegalovirus exposure and HLA in healthy donors. A word on this clone: Antigen specificity is unknown. At one end, the junction sequence differs from germline, possibly due to a read error.

The study, taken as a whole, reports: Many donors carried some public TCRs, although rarity characterized most TCR sequences. Among TCR beta chains, those listed as cytomegalovirus-associated numbered around 160.

This table comes from immunoSEQ multiplex PCR, and its TCRdb copy is limited to in-frame clones, with some not included. The sample records tens of thousands of clones, roughly 96% being singletons. The receptor comes from a man aged 18 to 30 in good health and CMV-seronegative. The sample taken for sequencing was PBMCs.

Written as DNA, the CDR3 is TGCGCCAGCAATCAGGGGGGTATGTCCTACGAGCAGTACTTC. Translation gives CASNQGGMSYEQYF. The chain employs TRBV6-5 and TRBJ2-7, with D possibly being TRBD1 (7 bases). This CDR3 is 14 amino acids long. Germline values: CDR1 MNHEY, CDR2 SVGAGI.